This T cell receptor beta chain was sequenced for a study of blood T cell repertoires in COVID-19. Original handling: The assay estimated nucleated cells by amplifying reference gene primers. Data came from immunoSEQ multiplex PCR; TCRdb stores just in-frame clones and leaves some out. D and trimming were read from the DNA, whereas the V and J calls and clone size are those reported in that table. The table includes about 140,000 clones, approximately 88% detected once. This clonotype was sampled from a man aged 55 to 70 with active or convalescent COVID-19. Sequencing was performed on peripheral blood.

The CDR3 sequence is CASSQDLRNSPLHF. For the CDR3, the DNA is TGCGCCAGCAGCCAAGATCTGAGGAATTCACCCCTCCACTTT. The rearrangement uses TRBV4-1 and TRBJ1-6; unclear D gene. The CDR3 contains 14 residues. The germline V gene has CDR1 MGHRA and CDR2 YSYEKL. Trimming took 0 bases from V and 7 from J, leaving 7 bases between them.